This TCR beta chain emerged from a study of early T cells in non-severe SARS-CoV-2 infection. In the study overall: The authors sequenced bulk RNA from unsorted whole blood, leaving chains unpaired.

The germline gives CDR1 SGHTA, CDR2 FQGTGA. V was trimmed by 1 base and J by 5 bases, leaving 12 bases between them. This CDR3 has 16 amino acids. cDNA molecules, individually, were tagged with unique molecular identifiers. One entry per CDR3 protein results from TCRdb running MiXCR on the 5' RACE reads. The sample has about 40,000 distinct CDR3 sequences; over 4% are singletons. With respect to this clonotype: The target antigen is unknown.

Study-wide results and limits: VDJdb matching favored anti-spike CD8 responses, missing private and CD4 specificities.

The chain employs TRBV7-3 and TRBJ1-6; TRBD1 might be the D (5 bases). The sequence derives from an adult who was a healthcare worker with PCR-confirmed SARS-CoV-2 infection or an uninfected control (not recorded which). The sequencing sample was made of whole blood. CDR3 DNA: TGTGCCAGCAGCTTAATGGCCGGGGCGGATAATTCACCCCTCCACTTT. It yields the protein CASSLMAGADNSPLHF. Variable domain in full (rest from reference TRBV7-3 and TRBJ1-6): GAGVSQTPSNKVTEKGKYVELRCDPISGHTALYWYRQSLGQGPEFLIYFQGTGAADDSGLPNDRFFAVRPEGSVSTLKIQRTERGDSAVYLCASSLMAGADNSPLHFGNGTRLTVT.